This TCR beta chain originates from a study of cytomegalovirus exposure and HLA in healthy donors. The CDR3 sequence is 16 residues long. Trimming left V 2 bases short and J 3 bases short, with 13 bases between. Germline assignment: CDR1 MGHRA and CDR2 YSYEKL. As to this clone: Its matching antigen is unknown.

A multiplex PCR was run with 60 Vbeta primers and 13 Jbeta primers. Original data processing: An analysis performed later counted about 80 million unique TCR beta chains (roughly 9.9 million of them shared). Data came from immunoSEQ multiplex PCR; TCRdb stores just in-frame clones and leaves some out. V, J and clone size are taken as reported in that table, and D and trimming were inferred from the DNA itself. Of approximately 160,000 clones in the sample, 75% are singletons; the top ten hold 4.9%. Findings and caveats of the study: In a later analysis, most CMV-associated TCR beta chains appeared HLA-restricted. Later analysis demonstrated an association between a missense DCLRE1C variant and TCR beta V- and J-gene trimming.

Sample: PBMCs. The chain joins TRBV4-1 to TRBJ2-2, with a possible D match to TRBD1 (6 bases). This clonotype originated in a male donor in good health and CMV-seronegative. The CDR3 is CASSQSYKGDTGELFF. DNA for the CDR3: TGCGCCAGCAGCCAATCGTATAAGGGGGACACCGGGGAGCTGTTTTTT.